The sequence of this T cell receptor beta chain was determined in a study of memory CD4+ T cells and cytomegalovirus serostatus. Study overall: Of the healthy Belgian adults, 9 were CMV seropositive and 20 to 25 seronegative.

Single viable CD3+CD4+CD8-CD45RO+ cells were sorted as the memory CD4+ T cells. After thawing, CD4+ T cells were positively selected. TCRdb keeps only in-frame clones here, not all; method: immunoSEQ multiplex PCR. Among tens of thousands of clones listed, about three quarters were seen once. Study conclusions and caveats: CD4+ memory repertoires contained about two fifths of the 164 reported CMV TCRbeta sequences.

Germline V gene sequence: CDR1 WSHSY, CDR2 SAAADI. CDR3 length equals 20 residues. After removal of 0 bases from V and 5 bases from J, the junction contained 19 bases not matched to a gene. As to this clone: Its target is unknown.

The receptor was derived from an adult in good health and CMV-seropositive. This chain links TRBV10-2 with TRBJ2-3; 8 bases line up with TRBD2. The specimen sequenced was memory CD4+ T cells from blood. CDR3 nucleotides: TGCGCCAGCAGTGAGTCTGGCGGGAGGCCCATGGGAAGTTCGCAAGATACGCAGTATTTT. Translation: CASSESGGRPMGSSQDTQYF.